This record concerns one TCR beta chain sequence. Its cognate antigen is unknown. CD8+ and CD4+ T cells from blood underwent TCR beta sequencing, which was carried out in a high-throughput format. The data belong to a study of CD8 T cells in Susac syndrome. The overall study: Patients with Susac syndrome were therapy-naive, treated with corticosteroids, or treated with intravenous immunoglobulin alone when blood was collected. The study, taken as a whole, reports: Within total CD8+ repertoires, roughly 17 Susac-specific public clones were found, and within CD8+ TEMRA repertoires, about 5.

CDR1 and CDR2 from the germline V gene are GTSNPN and SVGIG (reference sequence). There are 14 residues in the CDR3. V gave up 4 bases and J gave up 11 bases, with 18 bases separating them. The RNA input was roughly 0.5 to 1 ug, and it was reverse transcribed with random hexamers. Amplification of TCR beta CDR3 across 54 Vbeta and 13 Jbeta was performed with immunoSEQ multiplex PCR. TCRdb re-analysed the immunoSEQ multiplex PCR reads in MiXCR, keeping a single row per CDR3 protein. The sample carries around 110,000 distinct CDR3 sequences, 90% to 95% recorded once. The rearrangement joins TRBV30 to TRBJ1-6, with D maybe TRBD1 (5 bases). The sequencing input was CD8+ T cells from PBMCs. The sequence came from a human donor with Susac syndrome. For the CDR3, the DNA is TGTGCCTGGACCGCGACACCCTCAGGGACACCCCTCCACTTT. Protein sequence: CAWTATPSGTPLHF.